The entry that follows covers one T cell receptor (beta chain) sequence. Original analysis: The assay estimated nucleated cells by amplifying reference gene primers. Sequenced by immunoSEQ multiplex PCR; TCRdb stores in-frame clones only, minus some. That table is the source of V, J and clone size, and D and trimming were worked out from the DNA. Altogether 150,000 to 200,000 clones are present, roughly nine tenths being singletons, with the ten largest covering approximately 2.1%. The V and J ends lost 4 bases and 0 bases, in that order; junction bases with no gene match: 9. The CDR3 totals 17 residues. The germline V gene has CDR1 LNHDA and CDR2 SQIVND (reference sequence). This entry belongs to a study of blood T cell repertoires in COVID-19. Study details: The study drew acute and convalescent COVID-19 samples from the United States, Italy and Spain. PBMCs, B-cell-depleted T cells, or T cells provided the cDNA or gDNA that made up the material.

Allocation to cohorts depended on clinical history reported by the participants. The chain is built from TRBV19 and TRBJ1-3; 7 bases map to TRBD1. Specimen: PBMCs or T cells enriched from blood (not recorded which). This TCR was sampled from a middle-aged woman with acute COVID-19. For the CDR3, the DNA is TGTGCCAGTAGTACCCCCCCGACAGGGCCCTCTGGAAACACCATATATTTT. Translating gives CASSTPPTGPSGNTIYF.